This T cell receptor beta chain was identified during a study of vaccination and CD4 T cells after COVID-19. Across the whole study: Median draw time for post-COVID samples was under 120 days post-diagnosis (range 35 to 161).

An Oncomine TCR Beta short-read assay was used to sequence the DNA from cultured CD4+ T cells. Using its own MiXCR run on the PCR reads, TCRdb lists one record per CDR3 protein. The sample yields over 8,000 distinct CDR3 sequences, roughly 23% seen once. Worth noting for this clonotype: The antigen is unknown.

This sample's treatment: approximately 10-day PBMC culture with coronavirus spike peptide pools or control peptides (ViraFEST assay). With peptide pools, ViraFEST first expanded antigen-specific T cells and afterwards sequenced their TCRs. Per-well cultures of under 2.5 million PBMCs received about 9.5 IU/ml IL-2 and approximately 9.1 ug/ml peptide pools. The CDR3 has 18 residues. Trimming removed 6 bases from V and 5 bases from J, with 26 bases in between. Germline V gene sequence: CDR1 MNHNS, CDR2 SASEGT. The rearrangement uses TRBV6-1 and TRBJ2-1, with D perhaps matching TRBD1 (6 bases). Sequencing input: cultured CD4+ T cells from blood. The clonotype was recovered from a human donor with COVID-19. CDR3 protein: CASRPFPAQGGNHNEQFF. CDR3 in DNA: TGTGCCAGCAGACCCTTTCCGGCACAGGGCGGTAATCACAATGAGCAGTTCTTC.